The 18 T cell receptor beta chains below were found in one sample sequenced in a study of CD8+CD57+ T cells in acquired aplastic anemia. Genomic DNA served as template for TCR beta VDJ and CDR3 profiling. Using its own MiXCR run on the reads, TCRdb lists one record per CDR3 protein. The data show 400,000 to 450,000 distinct CDR3 sequences, roughly 64% seen once. The specimen sequenced was sorted CD4+, CD8+, or CD8+CD57+ T cells (not recorded which) from PBMCs. These receptors were collected from a human donor in good health, serving as a control.

CDR3 in DNA: TGTGCCAGCAGCCTGGAGAGGGACACTGCTGCTTTCTTT. Protein sequence: CASSLERDTAAFF. The chain is built from TRBV12-3 or TRBV12-4 and TRBJ1-1, with D tentatively TRBD1 (6 bases). The V gene lost 6 bases and the J gene lost 11 bases, with 19 bases spanning the gap. CDR3 length: 13 amino acids.

Written as DNA, the CDR3 is TGTGCCAGCAGGAGCGGGGGGGTCCATGAGCAGTTCTTC. Its translation: CASRSGGVHEQFF. The chain is built from TRBV9 and TRBJ2-1; the match to TRBD2 covers 10 bases. V gave up 5 bases and J gave up 8 bases; unmatched junction bases: 4. Germline values: CDR1 SGDLS, CDR2 YYNGEE. The CDR3 extends over 13 amino acids.

Points on this clonotype: A much larger clone sits a single nucleotide away, making a read error possible. This chain uses TRBV12-3 or TRBV12-4 with TRBJ2-1; the match to TRBD2 covers 8 bases. CDR3 length equals 17 residues. CDR3 bases: TGTGCCAGCAGTTTAAGGCGGGGGGCCCGCTCCTACAGTGAGCAGTTCTTC. Protein sequence: CASSLRRGARSYSEQFF.

This clonotype has a handful of counts. The chain uses TRBV29-1 and TRBJ2-7, with TRBD2 matching over 8 bases. The DNA end lines up better with TRBJ2-1; the J call may be wrong. The germline gives CDR1 SQVTM, CDR2 ANQGSEA. CDR3 length equals 15 residues. The CDR3 sequence is CSVELLAATYNEQFF. The CDR3 nucleotides read TGCAGCGTTGAGCTACTAGCGGCTACCTACAATGAGCAGTTCTTC.

The V gene is TRBV9, the J gene TRBJ1-4; D not resolved. Trimming shortened V by 6 bases and J by 11 bases, and 17 bases separated the two germline ends. This CDR3 contains 13 residues. The V gene's germline CDR1 is SGDLS and CDR2 YYNGEE. Written as DNA, the CDR3 is TGTGCCAGCAATCTGGCGGGTATGGGGAAACTGTTTTTT. Translating gives CASNLAGMGKLFF.

J is TRBJ2-7 and V is TRBV7-2; TRBD2 matches at 8 bases. The CDR3 extends over 14 amino acids. V lost 4 bases, J lost 10 bases, and 12 bases stayed unmatched. Germline CDR1 is SGHTA and CDR2 is FQGNSA. CDR3 in amino acids: CASSSSGSKAPQYF. CDR3 DNA: TGTGCCAGCAGCTCTAGCGGGTCCAAGGCGCCCCAGTACTTC.

The rearrangement uses TRBV19 and TRBJ2-1; TRBD2 matches 12 bases. Germline CDR1 and CDR2: LNHDA and SQIVND (reference sequence). V shed 5 bases and J 4 bases; nucleotides not matched to a gene: 12. This CDR3 comprises 18 residues. CDR3 in amino acids: CASSAAVLAGGTYNEQFF. The CDR3 nucleotides are TGTGCCAGTAGTGCGGCGGTACTAGCGGGAGGTACTTACAATGAGCAGTTCTTC. The variable domain in full, completed from reference TRBV19 and TRBJ2-1, reads DGGITQSPKYLFRKEGQNVTLSCEQNLNHDAMYWYRQDPGQGLRLIYYSQIVNDFQKGDIAEGYSVSREKKESFPLTVTSAQKNPTAFYLCASSAAVLAGGTYNEQFFGPGTRLTVL.

The gene calls are TRBV2 and TRBJ2-7, with a possible D match to TRBD2 (6 bases). CDR1 and CDR2 from the germline V gene are SNHLY and FYNNEI. The CDR3 loop spans 13 amino acids. Trimming took 7 bases from V and 3 from J, leaving 13 bases between them. CDR3: CASNSSGVYEQYF. The CDR3 DNA sequence: TGTGCCAGCAATTCATCGGGGGTCTACGAGCAGTACTTC.

The chain couples TRBV25-1 to TRBJ2-7; D is undetermined. With 3 bases removed from V and 0 bases from J, the gap between germline ends came to 9 bases. The CDR3 consists of 14 residues. Germline CDR1 and CDR2: MGHDK and SYGVNS. CDR3 in amino acids: CASSDFWSSYEQYF. The CDR3 DNA is TGTGCCAGCAGTGACTTTTGGTCCTCCTACGAGCAGTACTTC.

This chain connects TRBV29-1 to TRBJ2-7; 11 bases match TRBD1. The J segment lost 4 bases and the V segment lost 4 bases, leaving 12 bases of the junction unmatched. Looked up from germline, CDR1 is SQVTM and CDR2 is ANQGSEA. This CDR3 contains 16 residues. The CDR3 loop is CSVGGTGGLGRYEQYF. The CDR3 DNA follows: TGCAGCGTTGGTGGGACAGGGGGTCTCGGCCGTTACGAGCAGTACTTC.

The V call is TRBV10-3, the J call TRBJ2-5; 7 bases align to TRBD2. CDR1 is ENHRY, CDR2 SYGVKD, per germline. This CDR3 has 13 residues. Losses at the gene ends were 6 bases for V and 5 bases for J; bases not matched to a gene: 6. CDR3 bases: TGTGCCATCAGAGCTGAGGGAGGGGAGACCCAGTACTTC. Protein product: CAIRAEGGETQYF.

The chain recombines TRBV15 with TRBJ1-5, with a tentative D call TRBD1 (5 bases). V was shortened by 0 bases and J by 7 bases, with 7 bases between the two germline ends. Per germline, CDR1 LNHNV and CDR2 YYDKDF (reference sequence). The CDR3 is 13 residues long. This CDR3 reads CATSRDRGQPQHF. The CDR3 DNA follows: TGTGCCACCAGCAGAGATCGGGGCCAGCCCCAGCATTTT.

This clonotype showed up just once. The junction departs from germline at one end; a sequencing error may be responsible. The J gene is TRBJ2-7, the V gene TRBV7-2; tentatively, D is TRBD1 (6 bases). This CDR3 spans 16 amino acids. Per germline, CDR1 SGHTA and CDR2 FQGNSA. CDR3 sequence: CASREGGLQVSHEQYF. In DNA form, the CDR3 reads TGTGCCAGTCGCGAAGGGGGTTTACAAGTCTCCCACGAGCAGTACTTC.

About this clonotype itself: Compared with germline, one end of the junction differs, possibly owing to a read error. The chain couples TRBV7-8 to TRBJ1-1; D is undetermined. Per the germline V gene, CDR1 is SGHVS and CDR2 is FQNEAQ. The CDR3 is 14 residues long. CDR3 nucleotide sequence: TGTGCCAGCAGCTTAGCTGGGAGGAACAATGAAGCTTTCTTT. Its protein is CASSLAGRNNEAFF. The variable domain in full, with the rest retrieved from reference TRBV7-8 and TRBJ1-1, is GAGVSQSPRYKVAKRGQDVALRCDPISGHVSLFWYQQALGQGPEFLTYFQNEAQLDKSGLPSDRFFAERPEGSVSTLKIQRTQQEDSAVYLCASSLAGRNNEAFFGQGTRLTVV.

In regard to this clonotype: The junction does not match germline at one end; this may be a read error. The J gene is TRBJ1-6, the V gene TRBV7-2; D call uncertain. Germline V gene data show CDR1 as SGHTA and CDR2 as FQGNSA. The CDR3 consists of 13 residues. The CDR3 DNA reads as TGTGCCAGCAGACGAACGGTTTACTCACCCCACCACTTT. Translating gives CASRRTVYSPHHF.

This chain joins TRBV7-2 and TRBJ1-6, with 7 nucleotides matching TRBD1. The V and J ends lost 2 bases and 15 bases, in that order; junction bases with no gene match: 16. The CDR3 consists of 16 residues. Germline V gene data show CDR1 as SGHTA and CDR2 as FQGNSA. CDR3 loop: CASSLQGVDGKSDLHF. CDR3 bases: TGTGCCAGCAGCTTACAGGGGGTGGACGGCAAATCTGACCTCCACTTT.

Turning to this clonotype: The germline gene is not matched at one end of the junction; a read error may be the cause. The CDR3 nucleotides are TGCGCCAGCGCCCTTGCGGGGGGGAACACTCACGCTTTCTTT. This translates into CASALAGGNTHAFF. The chain links TRBV7-3 to TRBJ1-1; the D gene is possibly TRBD1 (5 bases). CDR1 SGHTA and CDR2 FQGTGA come from the germline V gene. CDR3 size: 14 residues.

This clonotype has only one observation. This chain links TRBV5-6 with TRBJ1-5, with TRBD1 as a possible D gene (6 bases). Trimming shortened V by 6 bases and J by 1 base, and 20 bases separated the two germline ends. This CDR3 contains 17 residues. Germline V gene data show CDR1 as SGHDT and CDR2 as YYEEEE. This chain's CDR3 is CASTTPGGRISNQPQHF. The CDR3 DNA is TGTGCCAGCACCACACCGGGGGGCCGGATAAGCAATCAGCCCCAGCATTTT.